These 10 T cell receptor beta chains were all obtained from the same sample, sequenced in a study of CD8 T cells in Susac syndrome. The RNA input was about 0.5 to 1 ug, and it was reverse transcribed with random hexamers. From the immunoSEQ multiplex PCR reads, TCRdb called clonotypes with MiXCR, one entry per CDR3 protein. The sample includes approximately 230,000 distinct CDR3 sequences, roughly 93% seen only once; the top ten take roughly 0.072%. Sequencing was carried out using CD4+ T cells from PBMCs. These receptors were obtained from a human donor with multiple sclerosis.

This sequence joins TRBV3-1 and TRBJ1-6; the D gene is possibly TRBD1 (6 bases). The CDR3 has 16 amino acids. Germline assignment: CDR1 LGHDT and CDR2 YNNKEL (reference sequence). The V end lost 4 bases, the J end lost 0 bases, and 10 bases lay between the germline ends. The CDR3 loop reads CASSPDRSSYNSPLHF. Here the CDR3 DNA reads TGTGCCAGCAGCCCCGACAGGAGCTCCTATAATTCACCCCTCCACTTT.

This chain connects TRBV29-1 to TRBJ1-2; D remains unclear. Deletions cut 8 bases from V and 0 bases from J, with 16 bases between. In germline, CDR1 is SQVTM, CDR2 ANQGSEA. CDR3 length equals 14 residues. CDR3 sequence: CSPRRPFSNYGYTF. In DNA form, the CDR3 reads TGCAGCCCTCGGCGCCCGTTTTCTAACTATGGCTACACCTTC.

This rearrangement joins TRBV2 to TRBJ2-2; D not resolved. The germline V gene has CDR1 SNHLY and CDR2 FYNNEI. The CDR3 totals 14 residues. Deletions cut 4 bases from V and 2 bases from J, with 8 bases between. In DNA form, the CDR3 reads TGTGCCAGCAGTGGTTTAGTAAACACCGGGGAGCTGTTTTTT. Its protein is CASSGLVNTGELFF.

The gene calls are TRBV10-3 and TRBJ2-5; weak D call: TRBD1 (6 bases). The CDR3 totals 15 residues. The germline V and J ends were trimmed by 0 bases and 4 bases, with 12 bases remaining between them. Germline V gene lookup returns CDR1 ENHRY and CDR2 SYGVKD. The CDR3 region is CAISESRGGGETQYF. The CDR3 DNA sequence: TGTGCCATCAGTGAGTCCAGGGGCGGAGGAGAGACCCAGTACTTC.

The chain has TRBV6-1 and TRBJ2-7, with 7 bases aligning to TRBD2. CDR1 and CDR2 (germline): MNHNS, SASEGT. V lost 3 bases and J lost 3; bases outside the gene matches: 11. This CDR3 contains 16 residues. The CDR3 region has the DNA TGTGCCAGCAGTGAGAAGAGGGCTAGCGGCCTCTACGAGCAGTACGTC. This codes for CASSEKRASGLYEQYV.

The chain uses TRBV28 and TRBJ1-2; TRBD1 is a possible D gene (5 bases). The CDR3 totals 11 residues. Germline lookup yields CDR1 MDHEN and CDR2 SYDVKM. The V and J ends lost 6 bases and 7 bases respectively, with 9 bases between them. The CDR3 DNA sequence: TGTGCCAGCAGGGGGCTCGTTGGCTACACCTTC. Residues: CASRGLVGYTF.

This clonotype was observed a handful of times. This chain joins TRBV18 and TRBJ2-7; 7 bases agree with TRBD1. Per the germline V gene, CDR1 is KGHSH and CDR2 is LQKENI. The CDR3 contains 13 residues. The ends lost 4 bases at V and 7 bases at J; junction bases unmatched: 7. The CDR3 DNA sequence: TGTGCCAGCTCACAGCTACCAGGGGGTGAGCAGTACGTC. Its protein is CASSQLPGGEQYV.

The CDR3 DNA is TGTGCCAGTAGCCACCCCGGACAGCTCTCCTACGAGCAGTACTTC. Amino acids: CASSHPGQLSYEQYF. The V call is TRBV19, the J call TRBJ2-7; tentatively, D is TRBD1 (6 bases). V was shortened by 6 bases and J by 0 bases, with 15 bases between the two germline ends. The CDR3 is 15 residues long. The germline CDR1 and CDR2 sequences are LNHDA and SQIVND (reference sequence).

The rearrangement links TRBV6-5 to TRBJ2-6, with unresolved D. Looked up from germline, CDR1 is MNHEY and CDR2 is SVGAGI. Trimming shortened V by 6 bases and J by 2 bases, and 5 bases separated the two germline ends. The CDR3 totals 13 residues. The CDR3 here is CASSPPGANVLTF. The CDR3 DNA follows: TGTGCCAGCAGCCCTCCTGGGGCCAACGTCCTGACTTTC.

The J gene is TRBJ2-5, the V gene TRBV6-1; a possible D gene is TRBD2 (7 bases). From germline, CDR1 is MNHNS and CDR2 SASEGT. V was clipped by 7 bases and J by 4 bases, with 16 bases between them. The CDR3 is 14 amino acids. The CDR3 DNA reads TGTGCCAGCATTCGGAGGGGGGGTCGAGAGACCCAGTACTTC. It encodes CASIRRGGRETQYF.